This TCR beta chain stems from a study of blood T cells in healthy people across ages. In regard to this clonotype: What it binds is unknown.

Then a second PCR, running roughly 7 to 11 cycles, was carried out with a sample-barcoded 5' primer and a J-beta primer mix. TCRdb analysed the 5' RACE reads with MiXCR anew, one entry per CDR3 protein. The repertoire holds fewer than 750,000 distinct CDR3 sequences, with roughly 43% as singletons. This CDR3 has 13 amino acids. Trimming cost V 0 bases and J 3 bases, with 7 bases left between them. Germline assignment: CDR1 SGHRS and CDR2 YFSETQ. Study results and limitations: Naive and antigen-experienced cells could not be conclusively compared, given unsorted PBMCs. Diversity was estimated from one million T cells, and these estimates were considered underestimates. Older age went with lower TCR beta diversity per million T cells, in a roughly linear way.

The clonotype was recovered from a man older than 75 in good health. The J gene is TRBJ2-7, the V gene TRBV5-1; tentatively, D is TRBD1 (6 bases). Sequencing input: blood. The CDR3 region is CASSLGGLYEQYF. CDR3 sequence (DNA): TGCGCCAGCAGCTTGGGGGGGCTCTACGAGCAGTACTTC.